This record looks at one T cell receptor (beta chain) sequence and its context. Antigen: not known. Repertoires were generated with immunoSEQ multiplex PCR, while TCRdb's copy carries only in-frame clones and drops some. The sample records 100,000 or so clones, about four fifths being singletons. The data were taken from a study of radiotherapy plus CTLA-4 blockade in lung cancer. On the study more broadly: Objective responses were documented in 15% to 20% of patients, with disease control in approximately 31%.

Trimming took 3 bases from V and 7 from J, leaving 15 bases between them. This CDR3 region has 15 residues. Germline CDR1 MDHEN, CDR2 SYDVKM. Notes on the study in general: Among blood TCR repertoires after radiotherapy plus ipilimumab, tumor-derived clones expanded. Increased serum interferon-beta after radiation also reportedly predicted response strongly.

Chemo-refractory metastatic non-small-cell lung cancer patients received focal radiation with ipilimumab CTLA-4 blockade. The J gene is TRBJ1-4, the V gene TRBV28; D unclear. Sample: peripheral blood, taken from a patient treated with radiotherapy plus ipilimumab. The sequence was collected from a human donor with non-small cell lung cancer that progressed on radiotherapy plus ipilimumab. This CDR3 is CASSLLLSGSEKLFF. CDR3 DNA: TGTGCCAGCAGTTTGTTACTTTCCGGGAGTGAAAAACTGTTTTTT.